These T cell receptor beta chains were read from a single sample in a study of T cells in Graves' hyperthyroidism and ophthalmopathy. Using its own MiXCR run on the multiplex PCR reads, TCRdb lists one record per CDR3 protein. The sample holds a few hundred thousand distinct CDR3 sequences; around 13% are singletons and the top ten take around a fifth. Material for sequencing was blood. These receptors were taken from a woman younger than 45 with Graves' ophthalmopathy. Each CDR3 is given with its conserved first and last residue. A D gene is named only where the DNA matches it firmly. The size of a clone is reported for some rows only, either as once, few or many, or as a class for expanded clones.

d_call: TRBD1; v_call: TRBV20-1; cdr3_length: 13; clone_size: many; j_call: TRBJ2-3; cdr3_nt: TGCAGTGCTACCGGGACAGGCACAGATACGCAGTATTTT; cdr3_aa: CSATGTGTDTQYF
d_call: NA; v_call: TRBV7-3; cdr3_length: 14; clone_size: many; j_call: TRBJ2-2; cdr3_nt: TGTGCCAGCAGCTCCGAAGCGGCCACCGGGGAGCTGTTTTTT; cdr3_aa: CASSSEAATGELFF
d_call: TRBD2; v_call: TRBV5-1; cdr3_length: 16; clone_size: many; j_call: TRBJ2-3; cdr3_nt: TGTGCCAGCAGCCCTCGGACTAGCGGGGGGACAGATACGCAGTATTTT; cdr3_aa: CASSPRTSGGTDTQYF
d_call: TRBD2; v_call: TRBV9; cdr3_length: 16; clone_size: few; j_call: TRBJ2-3; cdr3_nt: TGTGCCAGCGGACTAGCGGGGGAAGGAAGCACAGATACGCAGTATTTT; cdr3_aa: CASGLAGEGSTDTQYF
d_call: TRBD2; v_call: TRBV5-4; cdr3_length: 17; clone_size: few; j_call: TRBJ2-5; cdr3_nt: TGTGCCAGCAGCTTGCGACTAGCGGGGGCCCTGCTAGGGACCCAGTACTTC; cdr3_aa: CASSLRLAGALLGTQYF
d_call: NA; v_call: TRBV12-5; cdr3_length: 16; clone_size: NA; j_call: TRBJ1-2; cdr3_nt: TGTGCTAGTGGTTTGGTACCGAGTACACCTAACTATGGCTACACCTTC; cdr3_aa: CASGLVPSTPNYGYTF
d_call: TRBD1; v_call: TRBV6-1; cdr3_length: 13; clone_size: NA; j_call: TRBJ2-7; cdr3_nt: TGTGCCAGCAGTGGGGACAGGAGTTACGAGCAGTACTTC; cdr3_aa: CASSGDRSYEQYF
d_call: TRBD1; v_call: TRBV7-9; cdr3_length: 18; clone_size: NA; j_call: TRBJ1-4; cdr3_nt: TGTGCCAGCAGCTTAGCGGTGGGGGACAGGGGAACTAATGAAAAACTGTTTTTT; cdr3_aa: CASSLAVGDRGTNEKLFF
d_call: NA; v_call: TRBV6-6; cdr3_length: 15; clone_size: few; j_call: TRBJ1-1; cdr3_nt: TGTGCCAGCAGTTACTCGAGTTTGGGTAACACTGAAGCTTTCTTT; cdr3_aa: CASSYSSLGNTEAFF
d_call: TRBD1; v_call: TRBV7-3; cdr3_length: 14; clone_size: many; j_call: TRBJ2-3; cdr3_nt: TGTGCCAGCAGCTGGGGACAGAACACAGATACGCAGTATTTT; cdr3_aa: CASSWGQNTDTQYF
d_call: TRBD2; v_call: TRBV11-1; cdr3_length: 18; clone_size: NA; j_call: TRBJ2-1; cdr3_nt: TGTGCCAGCACACTTTTGGGGGGACTAGCGCGAAATTACAATGAGCAGTTCTTC; cdr3_aa: CASTLLGGLARNYNEQFF
d_call: NA; v_call: TRBV27; cdr3_length: 11; clone_size: many; j_call: TRBJ2-5; cdr3_nt: TGTGCCAGCAGGAGTCGAGAGACCCAGTACTTC; cdr3_aa: CASRSRETQYF
d_call: NA; v_call: TRBV10-3; cdr3_length: 16; clone_size: many; j_call: TRBJ1-5; cdr3_nt: TGTGCCATCAGTGAATCTTGGACGGAAAGCAATCAGCCCCAGCATTTT; cdr3_aa: CAISESWTESNQPQHF
d_call: NA; v_call: TRBV11-2; cdr3_length: 14; clone_size: many; j_call: TRBJ1-2; cdr3_nt: TGTGCCAGCAGCTATCGGGTAGGGTCCCATGGCTACACCTTC; cdr3_aa: CASSYRVGSHGYTF
d_call: TRBD2; v_call: TRBV3-1; cdr3_length: 16; clone_size: NA; j_call: TRBJ2-1; cdr3_nt: TGTGCCAGCAGCCAAGATCGGTGGCGGGGGGGCGATGAGCAGTTCTTC; cdr3_aa: CASSQDRWRGGDEQFF
d_call: NA; v_call: TRBV20-1; cdr3_length: 12; clone_size: many; j_call: TRBJ2-4; cdr3_nt: TGCAGTGCCCAGGGCCCCAAAAACATTCAGTACTTC; cdr3_aa: CSAQGPKNIQYF